This T cell receptor beta chain was captured by sequencing in a study of T cell responses to AZD1222 COVID-19 vaccine. Trimming cost V 5 bases and J 14 bases; bases outside gene matches: 14. CDR1 is MNHEY and CDR2 is SVGAGI in the germline V gene. This CDR3 comprises 14 residues. The method was immunoSEQ multiplex PCR; TCRdb's version includes in-frame clones alone and lacks a portion of them. In the table there are some 150,000 clones, around 89% of which are singletons. The gene calls are TRBV6-5 and TRBJ2-1; TRBD2 agrees at 8 bases. Sequences were derived from peripheral blood, sampled on day 0 of AZD1222 vaccination. The sequence was collected from an adult in good health. The CDR3 DNA reads as TGTGCCAGCAGTCAACGGCCTGGACTAGCCGGTGAGTTCTTC. Translating gives CASSQRPGLAGEFF.